This T cell receptor (beta chain) is from a study of cytotoxic CD8 clonotypes in ibrutinib-treated CLL. Libraries were prepared by immunoSEQ multiplex PCR; TCRdb keeps only in-frame clonotypes and omits some of them. The sample gives 150,000 to 250,000 clones, roughly 72% of which show up once; around an eighth is in the top ten. The CDR3 runs to 13 residues. Between the trimmed V and J ends, which lost 8 bases and 5 bases, there was a span of 18 bases. CDR1 and CDR2 from the germline V gene are SQVTM and ANQGSEA. General observations from the study: T-cell clonality at baseline went above that of age-matched healthy donors and rose and fell with circulating CD8+ T-cell counts. Clonality climbed at ibrutinib response, then dropped toward baseline at progression.

On this clone itself: What it recognizes is unknown.

The TCR originated in a human donor with chronic lymphocytic leukemia. V and J are TRBV29-1 and TRBJ1-1; D gene ambiguous. Material: PBMCs, obtained after 24 months of ibrutinib treatment. CDR3 region: CSSSSIWETEAFF. The CDR3, as DNA: TGCAGCTCATCTTCAATCTGGGAAACTGAAGCTTTCTTT.